The clone carrying this T cell receptor beta chain has ten or more counts. The antigen remains unidentified. One junction end does not reproduce the germline sequence, and a read error may be involved. The CDR3 extends 3 residues past the end of the read, so its final part is completed from the germline J gene. The data belong to a study of T cell clonality in common variable immunodeficiency. Overall study results and limits: CVID subjects had higher TCRbeta clonality than healthy controls, most marked in about a third. CVID subjects shared fewer TCRbeta clones than healthy controls did.

Germline V CDR1 and CDR2: LGHNA, YNFKEQ. CDR3 size: 14 residues. Only in-frame clones appear in the TCRdb table, and some are missing; sequencing was by immunoSEQ multiplex PCR. The data show some 45,000 clones, none appearing only once, with about 2.2% held by the ten largest. This chain connects TRBV4-2 to TRBJ1-2; D perhaps matches TRBD1 (5 bases). The TCR sequence derives from a person aged 18 to 75 in good health. Sequences were obtained from peripheral blood mononuclear cells. The covered CDR3 bases are TGCGCCAGCAGCCAAGATCGTTCTTGGGGCGGC. It specifies CASSQDRSWGG. The whole CDR3 sequence is CASSQDRSWGGYTF.